This T cell receptor (beta chain) was recorded in a study of shared clonotypes between healthy human individuals. Profiled with immunoSEQ multiplex PCR; TCRdb holds only in-frame clones, not every one. There are 900,000 to 1,200,000 clones in the sample; roughly 74% occur only once, and more than 0.55% lies in the top ten. This clone was seen once. The V gene lost 1 base and the J gene lost 3 bases, with 22 bases spanning the gap. Germline CDR1 reads MNHNS; CDR2 reads SASEGT. The CDR3 has 18 residues. The sequence derives from a man between 18 and 29 years old in good health. Some clones in this sample may be carry-over from other donors' samples. The sequencing input was memory CD4+ T cells from PBMCs. Subset of the sample: CD45RA-negative fraction. The V call is TRBV6-1, the J call TRBJ2-7; D assignment may be TRBD1 or TRBD2 (5 bases each). Here the CDR3 DNA reads TGTGCCAGCAGTGAAGGGCGGTGGGTGGGGGTGAGCGGCTACGAGCAGTACTTC. Translated: CASSEGRWVGVSGYEQYF.